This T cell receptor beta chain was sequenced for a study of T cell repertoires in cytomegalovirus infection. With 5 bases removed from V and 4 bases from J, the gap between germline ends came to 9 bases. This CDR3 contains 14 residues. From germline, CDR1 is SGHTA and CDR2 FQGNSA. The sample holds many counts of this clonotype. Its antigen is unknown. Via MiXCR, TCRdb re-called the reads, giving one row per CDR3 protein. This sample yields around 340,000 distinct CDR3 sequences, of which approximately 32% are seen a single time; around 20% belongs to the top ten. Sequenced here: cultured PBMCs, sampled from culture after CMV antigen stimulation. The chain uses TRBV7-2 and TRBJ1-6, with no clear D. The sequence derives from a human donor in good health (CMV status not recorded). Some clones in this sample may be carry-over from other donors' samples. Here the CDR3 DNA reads TGTGCCAGCAGCGGCGACCGTTATAATTCACCCCTCCACTTT. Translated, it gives CASSGDRYNSPLHF.